The present T cell receptor (beta chain) was sequenced within a study of blood T cells in healthy people across ages. Study-wide points: TCR beta diversity tracked closely with naive T cell percentage.

Caucasian, healthy and from Russia, the donors were aged between about 6 and 90. Every donor provided around 9.5 milliliters of peripheral blood. V lost 1 base and J 1 base, leaving 8 bases between the germline ends. The CDR3 has 14 amino acids. This clonotype was observed at least ten times. Its antigen is still unknown. PCR was performed a second time for 7 to 11 cycles using a sample-barcoded 5' primer and a J-beta primer mix. TCRdb reanalysed the 5' RACE reads using MiXCR and keeps one entry per CDR3 protein. The data contain about 840,000 distinct CDR3 sequences, almost 30% of them singletons. This sample was also put to use in a study of T cells of mothers and their children.

The sequence derives from a woman aged 35 to 49 in good health. The material sequenced was blood. The chain carries TRBV12-3 or TRBV12-4 and TRBJ2-7; D is uncertain. DNA of the CDR3: TGTGCCAGCAGTTTAGGACGGGTTTCCTACGAGCAGTACTTC. It translates to CASSLGRVSYEQYF.